A single sample is the source of the 10 T cell receptor beta chains below, sequenced in a study of identifying expanded T cells in peripheral blood. The protocol was immunoSEQ multiplex PCR, while the TCRdb copy is restricted to in-frame clones and leaves out a portion. The sample records 100,000 to 150,000 clones, approximately 86% being singletons. The sample consisted of blood. The receptors were gathered from a person between 18 and 75 years old in good health.

The chain links TRBV29-1 to TRBJ2-1; 8 bases are shared with TRBD2. V lost 4 bases, J lost 5 bases, and 7 bases stayed unmatched. This CDR3 region has 14 residues. Germline values: CDR1 SQVTM, CDR2 ANQGSEA. DNA of the CDR3: TGCAGCGTTGGTGGGCTAGCGGGTAACAATGAGCAGTTCTTC. This translates into CSVGGLAGNNEQFF.

The chain uses TRBV9 and TRBJ2-7, with D possibly being TRBD1 (6 bases). CDR1 and CDR2 (germline): SGDLS, YYNGEE. CDR3 length equals 14 residues. Trimming pared 4 bases from V and 2 bases from J, leaving 13 bases between. The CDR3 DNA reads as TGTGCCAGCAGCACCCGAGACAGGACCTACGAGCAGTACTTC. Protein: CASSTRDRTYEQYF.

The chain links TRBV18 to TRBJ2-7, with 11 bases lining up with TRBD1. V trimming: 4 bases; J trimming: 7 bases; junction bases outside the gene matches: 6. The CDR3 has 14 residues. The V gene's germline CDR1 is KGHSH and CDR2 LQKENI. The CDR3 sequence: CASSLGQGAEEQYF. For the CDR3, the DNA is TGTGCCAGCTCACTTGGACAGGGGGCCGAGGAGCAGTACTTC.

V is TRBV7-2 and J is TRBJ2-7; D call uncertain. Germline CDR1 SGHTA, CDR2 FQGNSA. The length of the CDR3 is 13 residues. Deletions cut 0 bases from V and 5 bases from J, with 8 bases between. Written as DNA, the CDR3 is TGTGCCAGCAGCTTAGCGCTCCGGGACGAGCAGTACTTC. It is translated as CASSLALRDEQYF.

V is TRBV28 and J is TRBJ2-3; D remains unclear. The CDR3 spans 12 residues. V was shortened by 6 bases and J by 4 bases, with 8 bases between the two germline ends. From germline, CDR1 is MDHEN and CDR2 SYDVKM. The CDR3 DNA reads TGTGCCAGCAGGCGACCCGCAGATACGCAGTATTTT. This translates into CASRRPADTQYF.

This clone was observed a handful of times. J is TRBJ1-5 and V is TRBV30; D uncertain. The germline CDR1 and CDR2 sequences are GTSNPN and SVGIG (reference sequence). The CDR3 contains 14 residues. V was trimmed by 1 base and J by 3 bases, leaving 10 bases between them. The CDR3, as DNA: TGTGCCTGGAGTGACATGGTGGCCAATCAGCCCCAGCATTTT. Translated: CAWSDMVANQPQHF.

V and J are TRBV4-3 and TRBJ2-5; 8 nucleotides match TRBD2. The CDR3 loop spans 13 amino acids. Germline V gene sequence: CDR1 LGHNA, CDR2 YSLEER. V lost 4 bases to trimming and J lost 7 bases; unmatched junction nucleotides: 5. Here the CDR3 reads CASSLTRGGTQYF. The CDR3 region has the DNA TGCGCCAGCAGCCTCACCCGGGGGGGGACCCAGTACTTC.

The chain links TRBV4-3 to TRBJ1-4, with TRBD1 as a possible D gene (6 bases). CDR1 is LGHNA, CDR2 YSLEER, per germline. V was trimmed by 1 base and J by 7 bases, leaving 13 bases between them. This CDR3 has 15 amino acids. The CDR3 DNA follows: TGCGCCAGCAGCCAAGGACCAGGGGAGGGTGAAAAACTGTTTTTT. Protein sequence: CASSQGPGEGEKLFF.

The chain is built from TRBV11-2 and TRBJ1-5, with 8 bases matching TRBD1. After removal of 5 bases from V and 11 bases from J, the junction contained 8 bases not matched to a gene. The CDR3 runs 13 residues. Per germline, CDR1 SGHAT and CDR2 FQNNGV. In DNA form, the CDR3 reads TGTGCCAGCAGCCCCCGACAGGGGAGCACCCAGCATTTT. This encodes CASSPRQGSTQHF.

The genes are TRBV29-1 and TRBJ1-4; D unclear. Looked up from germline, CDR1 is SQVTM and CDR2 is ANQGSEA. The CDR3 extends over 12 amino acids. V dropped 4 bases and J dropped 6 bases, with 9 bases sitting between them. The CDR3 here is CSVGREDEKLFF. CDR3 nucleotide sequence: TGCAGCGTTGGGAGGGAGGATGAAAAACTGTTTTTT.